This T cell receptor beta chain was sequenced during a study of beta chain features in type 1 diabetes. Looked up from germline, CDR1 is SGHAT and CDR2 is FQNNGV. V lost 0 bases and J 1 base, leaving 2 bases between the germline ends. This CDR3 has 13 residues. A note on this clone: Its antigen is not known.

Study-level findings and limits: cDNA sequencing could over-represent cells with high TCR expression.

The authors reverse transcribed all of the isolated RNA, so sequencing captured expressed TCRB transcripts. Sequencing was performed with immunoSEQ multiplex PCR; in TCRdb, only in-frame clones are kept and a portion is missing. The table lists a few hundred thousand clones, roughly 31% of them singletons. The specimen was naive CD4+ T cells from blood. The source of this sequence is a man aged 18 to 30 in good health. The chain is built from TRBV11-2 and TRBJ2-3; D call uncertain. DNA of the CDR3: TGTGCCAGCAGCTTAGATGGCACAGATACGCAGTATTTT. This translates into CASSLDGTDTQYF.